This TCR beta chain was profiled in a study of T cell responses to AZD1222 COVID-19 vaccine. This table comes from immunoSEQ multiplex PCR, and its TCRdb copy is limited to in-frame clones, with some not included. There are 130,000 or so clones in the sample; roughly nine tenths occur only once, and roughly 7.2% lies in the top ten. This CDR3 comprises 13 residues. V was trimmed by 3 bases and J by 4 bases, leaving 9 bases between them. Comments on this clone: Its antigen is currently unknown.

Study-level findings and limits: All repertoire sampling was performed exclusively after the peak T cell response. Donor demographics were predominantly white British with a female majority; clonal diversity may be underestimated. Baseline serostatus was positive in only six AZD1222 recipients.

The sequencing here drew on peripheral blood, taken on day 0 of AZD1222 vaccination. This receptor was obtained from an adult in good health. This chain joins TRBV12-3 or TRBV12-4 and TRBJ1-2; possibly TRBD1 for D (6 bases). CDR3 protein: CASSFLRGYGYTF. In nucleotides, the CDR3 is TGTGCCAGCAGTTTTCTCAGGGGCTATGGCTACACCTTC.